Listed here are 7 T cell receptor beta chains from one sample, sequenced in a study of T cells in Graves' hyperthyroidism and ophthalmopathy. From RNA transcripts, TCR beta CDR3 regions were amplified. HTBI primers were used for first-round RT-PCR of the TCR CDR3. TCRdb reprocessed the multiplex PCR reads via MiXCR and lists one record per CDR3 protein. The profile shows under 650,000 distinct CDR3 sequences, 16% of them singletons. The specimen sequenced was blood. These receptors originate from a young woman with Graves' hyperthyroidism.

In this sample, this clonotype turned up a few times. The chain recombines TRBV25-1 with TRBJ2-7, with D uncertain. The CDR3 spans 12 residues. Per the germline V gene, CDR1 is MGHDK and CDR2 is SYGVNS. V shed 3 bases and J shed 5 bases, with 8 bases lying between them. CDR3 in amino acids: CASSELGHEQYF. The CDR3 DNA sequence: TGTGCCAGCAGTGAGTTGGGCCACGAGCAGTACTTC.

About this clonotype itself: A read error may be the cause here, since a much bigger clone is one base away. The chain links TRBV3-1 to TRBJ2-3; D is unclear. Germline CDR1 LGHDT, CDR2 YNNKEL (reference sequence). The length of the CDR3 is 17 residues. Deletions cut 1 base from V and 2 bases from J, with 16 bases between. This CDR3 reads CASSQGITGLITDTQYF. The DNA of the CDR3 is TGTGCCAGCAGCCAAGGGATTACGGGTTTGATCACAGATACGCAGTATTTT.

This sequence joins TRBV10-3 and TRBJ1-6; 8 bases map to TRBD1. With V trimmed by 6 bases and J by 7 bases, 5 bases remained unmatched. There are 14 residues in the CDR3. The germline CDR1 and CDR2 sequences are ENHRY and SYGVKD. The CDR3 loop reads CAISGQGDNSPLHF. CDR3 sequence (DNA): TGTGCCATCAGCGGACAGGGAGACAATTCACCCCTCCACTTT.

This clonotype came up a few times. V usage is TRBV20-1 and J usage is TRBJ1-1, with a weak D call TRBD1 (5 bases). V lost 0 bases, J lost 1 base, and 15 bases lay in between. Germline V gives CDR1 DFQATT, CDR2 SNEGSKA (reference sequence). The CDR3 extends over 16 amino acids. This CDR3 is CSARDPRQRGNTEAFF. The CDR3 DNA is TGCAGTGCTAGAGATCCTCGACAGAGGGGGAACACTGAAGCTTTCTTT.

This clonotype has ten or more counts. The junction does not match germline at one end; this may be a read error. The rearrangement uses TRBV5-1 and TRBJ2-1; 7 nucleotides line up with TRBD1. Per germline, CDR1 SGHRS and CDR2 YFSETQ. The CDR3 is 15 residues long. CDR3 amino acids: CASSLGGRSYNEQFF. The DNA for the CDR3 is TGTGCCAGCAGCTTAGGGGGCCGCTCCTACAATGAGCAGTTCTTC.

This clonotype was counted only a few times. This rearrangement joins TRBV5-5 to TRBJ2-1, with 8 bases matching TRBD1. V gave up 2 bases and J gave up 8 bases; unmatched junction bases: 9. Per germline, CDR1 SGHKS and CDR2 YYEKEE (reference sequence). There are 15 residues in the CDR3. CDR3 sequence (DNA): TGTGCCAGCAGCTTCGGACAGGGAGTAGGTTATGAGCAGTTCTTC. It is translated as CASSFGQGVGYEQFF. Drawing the rest from reference TRBV5-5 and TRBJ2-1, the complete variable domain is DAGVTQSPTHLIKTRGQQVTLRCSPISGHKSVSWYQQVLGQGPQFIFQYYEKEERGRGNFPDRFSARQFPNYSSELNVNALLLGDSALYLCASSFGQGVGYEQFFGPGTRLTVL.

This clonotype was seen a handful of times. The CDR3 protein is CASGLGLAGMEGETQYF. CDR3 coding DNA: TGTGCTAGTGGTTTGGGGCTAGCGGGAATGGAGGGGGAGACCCAGTACTTC. The V and J genes are TRBV12-5 and TRBJ2-5; 9 nucleotides align to TRBD2. Germline V lookup: CDR1 LGHNT, CDR2 FRNRAP. V lost 1 base to trimming and J lost 5 bases; unmatched junction nucleotides: 11. This CDR3 region has 17 residues.